The 14 T cell receptor beta chains below all came from one sample that was sequenced in a study of T cell changes during pregnancy in multiple sclerosis. Assay used: immunoSEQ multiplex PCR; TCRdb lists only in-frame clones, some missing. The table shows about 80,000 clones, with about 93% occurring only once. Source: peripheral blood, taken after pregnancy. The source is a female donor in good health, enrolled as a control in a pregnancy study.

This chain connects TRBV7-3 to TRBJ2-5; D is unclear. The germline V gene has CDR1 SGHTA and CDR2 FQGTGA. The CDR3 has 14 residues. The germline V and J ends were trimmed by 5 bases and 1 base, with 11 bases remaining between them. Here the CDR3 reads CASSPPAVQETQYF. In nucleotides, the CDR3 is TGTGCCAGCAGCCCACCGGCGGTCCAAGAGACCCAGTACTTC.

The chain has TRBV30 and TRBJ2-5; D not certain. The J call may be incorrect, as the DNA end agrees better with TRBJ2-7. This CDR3 has 12 residues. Germline V lookup: CDR1 GTSNPN, CDR2 SVGIG (reference sequence). CDR3: CAWSVSGYEQYF. Here the CDR3 DNA reads TGTGCCTGGAGTGTATCGGGTTACGAGCAGTACTTC.

The chain recombines TRBV18 with TRBJ2-5; D ambiguous. Germline-derived CDR1 and CDR2 are KGHSH and LQKENI. Trimming stripped 4 bases from V and 0 bases from J, with 3 bases between. There are 12 residues in the CDR3. The DNA for the CDR3 is TGTGCCAGCTCACTCTACCAAGAGACCCAGTACTTC. This gives the protein CASSLYQETQYF.

The chain links TRBV7-9 to TRBJ2-1, with TRBD2 matching 10 bases. J gave up 5 bases and V 5 bases, and 9 bases lay outside the gene matches. CDR1 and CDR2 (germline): SEHNR, FQNEAQ (reference sequence). The CDR3 spans 16 residues. The CDR3 DNA reads as TGTGCCAGCAGCCCATCACTAGCGGGGATAAACAATGAGCAGTTCTTC. Translating gives CASSPSLAGINNEQFF.

Concerning this clone itself: The junction does not match germline at one end; this may be a read error. This chain joins TRBV7-7 and TRBJ2-1, with 15 bases matching TRBD2. Looked up from germline, CDR1 is SSHAT and CDR2 is FNYEAQ (reference sequence). The CDR3 loop spans 18 amino acids. This CDR3 reads CASSPRTSGGVSYNEQFF. CDR3 DNA: TGTGCTAGCAGCCCCCGGACTAGCGGGGGGGTCTCCTACAATGAGCAGTTCTTC.

The V gene is TRBV2, the J gene TRBJ2-7; D unresolved. Per the germline V gene, CDR1 is SNHLY and CDR2 is FYNNEI. The length of the CDR3 is 14 residues. V dropped 6 bases and J dropped 3 bases, with 15 bases sitting between them. This CDR3 is CASRQSPQIYEQYF. In nucleotides, the CDR3 is TGTGCCAGCAGGCAAAGCCCCCAAATCTACGAGCAGTACTTC.

The rearrangement joins TRBV30 to TRBJ2-2, with D tentatively TRBD1 (6 bases). Germline values: CDR1 GTSNPN, CDR2 SVGIG (reference sequence). The CDR3 extends over 12 amino acids. V was pared by 4 bases and J by 6 bases, with 9 bases between. The CDR3 DNA sequence: TGTGCCTGGACCCCAGGGGCCGGGGAGCTGTTTTTT. This encodes CAWTPGAGELFF.

This clone appeared once. The chain combines TRBV5-1 with TRBJ1-1, with a weak D call TRBD1 (6 bases). V was trimmed by 7 bases and J by 4 bases, leaving 17 bases between them. There are 14 residues in the CDR3. The germline CDR1 and CDR2 sequences are SGHRS and YFSETQ. The CDR3 loop reads CASGRDTGSTEAFF. The CDR3 DNA follows: TGCGCCAGCGGCAGGGACACGGGGTCCACTGAAGCTTTCTTT.

V gene TRBV5-5 combines with J gene TRBJ2-5, with D hard to call. Per germline, CDR1 SGHKS and CDR2 YYEKEE (reference sequence). The CDR3 consists of 17 residues. V was pared by 4 bases and J by 5 bases, with 24 bases between. This CDR3 reads CASSPLRVSAFEETQYF. The CDR3 nucleotides are TGTGCCAGCAGCCCCTTGCGAGTTTCCGCCTTCGAGGAGACCCAGTACTTC.

The V gene is TRBV28, the J gene TRBJ1-2, with a possible D match to TRBD1 (5 bases). The CDR3 totals 13 residues. Germline-derived CDR1 and CDR2 are MDHEN and SYDVKM. Trimming stripped 6 bases from V and 7 bases from J, with 15 bases between. The CDR3: CASSNFPGGGYTF. The CDR3, as DNA: TGTGCCAGCAGCAACTTCCCGGGGGGTGGCTACACCTTC.

The chain has TRBV6-5 and TRBJ2-1, with 8 bases that match TRBD2. Germline CDR1 is MNHEY and CDR2 is SVGAGI. The V segment lost 7 bases and the J segment 8 bases; nucleotides outside the gene matches: 7. The CDR3 is 13 amino acids. Written as DNA, the CDR3 is TGTGCCAGCAAGGGACTAGGTCCATATGAGCAGTTCTTC. Its protein product is CASKGLGPYEQFF.

The chain joins TRBV27 to TRBJ1-2; the D gene is possibly TRBD1 (6 bases). The CDR3 spans 14 residues. Trimming shortened V by 4 bases and J by 8 bases, and 17 bases separated the two germline ends. The germline V gene has CDR1 MNHEY and CDR2 SMNVEV (reference sequence). CDR3: CASSSLTGAWGYTF. In DNA, the CDR3 is TGTGCCAGCAGTTCCCTGACAGGTGCCTGGGGCTACACCTTC.

The chain combines TRBV7-3 with TRBJ2-3; a weak D match, TRBD1 (6 bases). Germline V gene data show CDR1 as SGHTA and CDR2 as FQGTGA. The CDR3 sequence is 14 residues long. The ends were cut back, 5 bases at V and 3 bases at J, with 12 bases in the middle. Here the CDR3 reads CASSDGTNTDTQYF. CDR3 sequence (DNA): TGTGCCAGCAGCGACGGGACAAATACAGATACGCAGTATTTT. Based on the CDR3 plus reference TRBV7-3 and TRBJ2-3, the full variable domain is GAGVSQTPSNKVTEKGKYVELRCDPISGHTALYWYRQSLGQGPEFLIYFQGTGAADDSGLPNDRFFAVRPEGSVSTLKIQRTERGDSAVYLCASSDGTNTDTQYFGPGTRLTVL.

The chain recombines TRBV29-1 with TRBJ1-4; D possibly corresponds to TRBD1 (6 bases). The CDR3 is made up of 14 amino acids. CDR1 is SQVTM and CDR2 is ANQGSEA in the germline V gene. Trimming removed 0 bases from V and 4 bases from J, with 9 bases in between. In DNA form, the CDR3 reads TGCAGCGTTGAAGATGAGGACAGTAATGAAAAACTGTTTTTT. Translation gives CSVEDEDSNEKLFF.